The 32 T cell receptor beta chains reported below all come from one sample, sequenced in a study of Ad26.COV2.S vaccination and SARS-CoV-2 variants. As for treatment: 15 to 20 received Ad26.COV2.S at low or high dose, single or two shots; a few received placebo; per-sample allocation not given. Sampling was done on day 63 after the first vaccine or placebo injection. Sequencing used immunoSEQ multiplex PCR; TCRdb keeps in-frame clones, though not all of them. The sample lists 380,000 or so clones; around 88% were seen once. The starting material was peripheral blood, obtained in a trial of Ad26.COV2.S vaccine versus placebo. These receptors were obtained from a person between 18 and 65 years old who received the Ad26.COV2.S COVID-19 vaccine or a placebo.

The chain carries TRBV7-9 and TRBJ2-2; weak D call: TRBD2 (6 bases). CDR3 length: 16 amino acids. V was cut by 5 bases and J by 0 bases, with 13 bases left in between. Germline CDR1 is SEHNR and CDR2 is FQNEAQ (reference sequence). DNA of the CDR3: TGTGCCAGCAGCACACCGGGACTTGCGAACACCGGGGAGCTGTTTTTT. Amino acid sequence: CASSTPGLANTGELFF.

CDR3 region: CASSLGAQPQHF. CDR3 coding DNA: TGTGCCAGCAGCTTAGGGGCTCAGCCCCAGCATTTT. The gene calls are TRBV7-9 and TRBJ1-5; D ambiguous. Per the germline V gene, CDR1 is SEHNR and CDR2 is FQNEAQ (reference sequence). This CDR3 is built from 12 residues. The V gene lost 1 base and the J gene lost 6 bases, with 4 bases spanning the gap.

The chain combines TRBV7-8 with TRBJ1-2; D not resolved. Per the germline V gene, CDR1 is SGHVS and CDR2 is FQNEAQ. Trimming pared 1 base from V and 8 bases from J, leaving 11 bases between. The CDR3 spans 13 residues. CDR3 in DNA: TGTGCCAGCAGCTTAGAGGCTGTCGAAGGCTACACCTTC. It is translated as CASSLEAVEGYTF.

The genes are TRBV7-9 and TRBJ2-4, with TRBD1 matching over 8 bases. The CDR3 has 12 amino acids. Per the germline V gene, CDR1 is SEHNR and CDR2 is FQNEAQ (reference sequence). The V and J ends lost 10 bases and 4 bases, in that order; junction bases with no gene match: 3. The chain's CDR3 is CATTGGKNIQYF. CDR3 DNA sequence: TGTGCCACCACAGGGGGGAAAAACATTCAGTACTTC.

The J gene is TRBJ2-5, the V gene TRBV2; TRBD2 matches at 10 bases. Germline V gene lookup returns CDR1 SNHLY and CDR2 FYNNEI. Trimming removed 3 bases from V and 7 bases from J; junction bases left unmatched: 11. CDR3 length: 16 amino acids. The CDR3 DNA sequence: TGTGCCAGCAGTGATAGAAGCGGGGGGGTTCGTGTGACCCAGTACTTC. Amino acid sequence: CASSDRSGGVRVTQYF.

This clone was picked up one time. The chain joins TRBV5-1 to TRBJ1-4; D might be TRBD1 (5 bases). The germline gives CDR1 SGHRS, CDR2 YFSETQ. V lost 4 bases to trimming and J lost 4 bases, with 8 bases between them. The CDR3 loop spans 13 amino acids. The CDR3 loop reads CASSKGLNEKLFF. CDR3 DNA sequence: TGCGCCAGCAGCAAGGGACTTAATGAAAAACTGTTTTTT.

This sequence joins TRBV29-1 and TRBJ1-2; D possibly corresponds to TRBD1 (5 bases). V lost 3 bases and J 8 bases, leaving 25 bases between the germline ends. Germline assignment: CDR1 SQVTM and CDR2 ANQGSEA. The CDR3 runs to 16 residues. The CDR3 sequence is CSVEALPVGPLGGYTF. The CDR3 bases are TGCAGCGTTGAGGCACTACCCGTGGGGCCCCTGGGGGGCTACACCTTC.

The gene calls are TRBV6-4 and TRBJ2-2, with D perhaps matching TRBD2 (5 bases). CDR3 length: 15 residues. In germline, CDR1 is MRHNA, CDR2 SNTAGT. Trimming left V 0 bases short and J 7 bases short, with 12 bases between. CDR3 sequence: CASSDSDGMSGELFF. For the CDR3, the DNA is TGTGCCAGCAGTGACTCGGACGGGATGAGCGGGGAGCTGTTTTTT.

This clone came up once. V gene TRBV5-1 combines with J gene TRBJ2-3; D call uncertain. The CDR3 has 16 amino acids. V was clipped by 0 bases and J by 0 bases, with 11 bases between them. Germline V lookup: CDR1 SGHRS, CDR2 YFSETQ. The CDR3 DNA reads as TGCGCCAGCAGCTTGGTCCTGGATCCTAGCACAGATACGCAGTATTTT. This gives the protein CASSLVLDPSTDTQYF.

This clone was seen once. As DNA, the CDR3 is TGTGCCAGCGACTCAGCTAGCGGGAAATATGAGCAGTTCTTC. It yields the protein CASDSASGKYEQFF. This sequence joins TRBV7-8 and TRBJ2-1; 9 positions agree with TRBD2. Germline CDR1 and CDR2: SGHVS and FQNEAQ. V lost 8 bases, J lost 8 bases, and 10 bases stayed unmatched. The CDR3 loop spans 14 amino acids.

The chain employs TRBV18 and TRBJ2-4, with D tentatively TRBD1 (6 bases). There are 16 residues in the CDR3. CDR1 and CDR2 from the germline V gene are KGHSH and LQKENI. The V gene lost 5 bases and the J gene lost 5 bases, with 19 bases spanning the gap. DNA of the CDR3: TGTGCCAGCTCATTTAAACAGGGTTCCGGGGAAAACATTCAGTACTTC. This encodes CASSFKQGSGENIQYF. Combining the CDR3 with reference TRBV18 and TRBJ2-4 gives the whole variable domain NAGVMQNPRHLVRRRGQEARLRCSPMKGHSHVYWYRQLPEEGLKFMVYLQKENIIDESGMPKERFSAEFPKEGPSILRIQQVVRGDSAAYFCASSFKQGSGENIQYFGAGTRLSVL.

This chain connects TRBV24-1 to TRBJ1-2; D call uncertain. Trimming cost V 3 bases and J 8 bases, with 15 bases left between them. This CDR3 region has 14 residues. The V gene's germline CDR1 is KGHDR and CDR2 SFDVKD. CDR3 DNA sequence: TGTGCCACCAGTGATGGGCCCCGAGCCGGGGGCTACACCTTC. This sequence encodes CATSDGPRAGGYTF.

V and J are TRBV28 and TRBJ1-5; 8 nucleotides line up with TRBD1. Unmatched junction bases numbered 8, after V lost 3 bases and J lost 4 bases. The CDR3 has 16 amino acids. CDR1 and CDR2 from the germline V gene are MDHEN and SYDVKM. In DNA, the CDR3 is TGTGCCAGCAGTTTTGAAACAGGGGGTGGAAATCAGCCCCAGCATTTT. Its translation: CASSFETGGGNQPQHF. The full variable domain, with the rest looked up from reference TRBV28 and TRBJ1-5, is DVKVTQSSRYLVKRTGEKVFLECVQDMDHENMFWYRQDPGLGLRLIYFSYDVKMKEKGDIPEGYSVSREKKERFSLILESASTNQTSMYLCASSFETGGGNQPQHFGDGTRLSIL.

CDR3 region: CAISKDPSGYEQYF. The CDR3 DNA reads TGTGCCATCAGTAAAGACCCCTCGGGCTACGAGCAGTACTTC. J is TRBJ2-7 and V is TRBV10-3; D unresolved. V was trimmed by 5 bases and J by 3 bases, leaving 14 bases between them. The CDR3 runs 14 residues. Germline-derived CDR1 and CDR2 are ENHRY and SYGVKD.

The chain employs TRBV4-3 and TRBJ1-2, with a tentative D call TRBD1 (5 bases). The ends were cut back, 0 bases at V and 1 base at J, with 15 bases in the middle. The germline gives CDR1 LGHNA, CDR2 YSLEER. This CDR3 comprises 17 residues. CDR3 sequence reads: CASSQDLGGEVNYGYTF. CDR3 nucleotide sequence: TGCGCCAGCAGCCAAGACCTCGGGGGGGAGGTTAACTATGGCTACACCTTC.

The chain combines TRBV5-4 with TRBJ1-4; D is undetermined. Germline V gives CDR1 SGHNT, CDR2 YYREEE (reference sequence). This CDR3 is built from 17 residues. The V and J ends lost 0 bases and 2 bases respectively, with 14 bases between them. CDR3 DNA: TGTGCCAGCAGCTTGGCTTCGAACCCTCGGACTAATGAAAAACTGTTTTTT. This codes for CASSLASNPRTNEKLFF.

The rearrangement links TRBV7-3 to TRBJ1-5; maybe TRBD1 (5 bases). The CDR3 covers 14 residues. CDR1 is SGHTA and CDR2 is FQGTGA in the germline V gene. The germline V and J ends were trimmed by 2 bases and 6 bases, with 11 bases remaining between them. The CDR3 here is CASSLPGWGQPQHF. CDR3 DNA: TGTGCCAGCAGCTTACCAGGGTGGGGTCAGCCCCAGCATTTT.

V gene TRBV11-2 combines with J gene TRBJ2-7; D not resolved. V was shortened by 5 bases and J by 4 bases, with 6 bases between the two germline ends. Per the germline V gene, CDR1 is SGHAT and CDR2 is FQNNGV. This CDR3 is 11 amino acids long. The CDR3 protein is CASSRAYEQYF. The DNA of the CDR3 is TGTGCCAGCAGCAGGGCGTACGAGCAGTACTTC.

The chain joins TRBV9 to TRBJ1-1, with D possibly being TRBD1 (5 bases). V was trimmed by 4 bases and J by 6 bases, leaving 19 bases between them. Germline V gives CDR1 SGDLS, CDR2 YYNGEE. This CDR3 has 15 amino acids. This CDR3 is CASSSSGTRSPEAFF. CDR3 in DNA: TGTGCCAGCAGCTCATCCGGGACTCGATCACCTGAAGCTTTCTTT.

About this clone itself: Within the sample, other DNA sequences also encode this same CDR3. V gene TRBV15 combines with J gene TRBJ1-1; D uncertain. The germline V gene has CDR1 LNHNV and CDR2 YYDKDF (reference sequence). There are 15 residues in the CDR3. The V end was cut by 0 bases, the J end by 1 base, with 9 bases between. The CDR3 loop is CATSRDRQKNTEAFF. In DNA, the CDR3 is TGTGCCACCAGCAGAGATCGGCAAAAGAACACTGAAGCTTTCTTT.

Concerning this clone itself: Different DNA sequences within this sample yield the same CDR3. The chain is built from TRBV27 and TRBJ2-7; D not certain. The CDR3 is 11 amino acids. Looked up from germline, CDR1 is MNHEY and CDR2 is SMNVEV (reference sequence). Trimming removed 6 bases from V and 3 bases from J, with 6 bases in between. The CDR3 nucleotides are TGTGCCAGCAGGGTTGGCTACGAGCAGTACTTC. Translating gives CASRVGYEQYF.

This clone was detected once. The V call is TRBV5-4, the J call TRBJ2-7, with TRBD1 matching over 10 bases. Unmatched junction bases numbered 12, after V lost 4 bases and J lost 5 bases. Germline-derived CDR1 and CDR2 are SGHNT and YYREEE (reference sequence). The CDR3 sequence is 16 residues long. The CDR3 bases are TGTGCCAGCAGCGTTCCGGGACAGGGGCCGGGGAACGAGCAGTACTTC. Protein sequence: CASSVPGQGPGNEQYF.

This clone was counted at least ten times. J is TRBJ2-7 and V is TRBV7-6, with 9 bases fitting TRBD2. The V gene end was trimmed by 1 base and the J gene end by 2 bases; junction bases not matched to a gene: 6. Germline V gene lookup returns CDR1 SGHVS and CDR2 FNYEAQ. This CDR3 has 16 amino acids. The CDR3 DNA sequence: TGTGCCAGCAGCTTAGTAGAGAGCGGGGGGACCTACGAGCAGTACTTC. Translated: CASSLVESGGTYEQYF. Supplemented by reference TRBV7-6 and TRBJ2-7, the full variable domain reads GAGVSQSPRYKVTKRGQDVALRCDPISGHVSLYWYRQALGQGPEFLTYFNYEAQQDKSGLPNDRFSAERPEGSISTLTIQRTEQRDSAMYRCASSLVESGGTYEQYFGPGTRLTVT.

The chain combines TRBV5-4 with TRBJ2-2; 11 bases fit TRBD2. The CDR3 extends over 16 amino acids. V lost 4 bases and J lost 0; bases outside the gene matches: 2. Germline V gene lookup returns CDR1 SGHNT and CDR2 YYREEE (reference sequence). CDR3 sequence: CASSRGLAANTGELFF. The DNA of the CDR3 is TGTGCCAGCAGCCGGGGACTAGCGGCGAACACCGGGGAGCTGTTTTTT.

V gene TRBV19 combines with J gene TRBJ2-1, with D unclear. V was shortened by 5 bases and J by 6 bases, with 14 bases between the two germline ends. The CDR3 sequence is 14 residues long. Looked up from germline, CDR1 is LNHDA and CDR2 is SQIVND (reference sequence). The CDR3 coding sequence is TGTGCCAGTAGTCCAGAATTCGACGTCAATGAGCAGTTCTTC. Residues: CASSPEFDVNEQFF. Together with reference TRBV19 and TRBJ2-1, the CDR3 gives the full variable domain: DGGITQSPKYLFRKEGQNVTLSCEQNLNHDAMYWYRQDPGQGLRLIYYSQIVNDFQKGDIAEGYSVSREKKESFPLTVTSAQKNPTAFYLCASSPEFDVNEQFFGPGTRLTVL.

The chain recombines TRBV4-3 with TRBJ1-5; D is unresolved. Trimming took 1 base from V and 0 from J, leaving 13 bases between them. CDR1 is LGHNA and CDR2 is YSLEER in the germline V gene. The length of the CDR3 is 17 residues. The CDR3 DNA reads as TGCGCCAGCAGCCAAGGGGCGGGTGTGGGTAGCAATCAGCCCCAGCATTTT. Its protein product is CASSQGAGVGSNQPQHF.

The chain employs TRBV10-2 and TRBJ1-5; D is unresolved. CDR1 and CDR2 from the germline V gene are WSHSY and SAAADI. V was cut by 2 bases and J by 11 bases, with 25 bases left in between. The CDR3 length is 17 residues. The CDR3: CASSEARLAISRGTQHF. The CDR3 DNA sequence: TGCGCCAGCAGTGAGGCTCGTTTAGCAATCAGCCGCGGAACCCAGCATTTT.

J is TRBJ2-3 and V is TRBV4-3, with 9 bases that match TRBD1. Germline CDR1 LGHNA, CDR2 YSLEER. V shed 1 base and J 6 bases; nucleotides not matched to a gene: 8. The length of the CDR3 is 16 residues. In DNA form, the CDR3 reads TGCGCCAGCAGCCAAGGGCCGGGACAGGGAGAGGATACGCAGTATTTT. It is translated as CASSQGPGQGEDTQYF.

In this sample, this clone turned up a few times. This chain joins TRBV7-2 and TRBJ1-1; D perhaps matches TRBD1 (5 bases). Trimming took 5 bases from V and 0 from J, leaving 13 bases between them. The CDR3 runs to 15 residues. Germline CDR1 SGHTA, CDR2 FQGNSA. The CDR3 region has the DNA TGTGCCAGCAGCCCATTACGGGGGGTGAACACTGAAGCTTTCTTT. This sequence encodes CASSPLRGVNTEAFF.

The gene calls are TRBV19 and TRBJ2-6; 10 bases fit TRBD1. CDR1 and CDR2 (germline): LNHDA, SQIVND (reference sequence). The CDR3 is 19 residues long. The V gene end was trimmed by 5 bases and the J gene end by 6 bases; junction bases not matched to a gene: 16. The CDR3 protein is CASSLSGTGVYYQANVLTF. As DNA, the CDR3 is TGTGCCAGTAGTCTTTCCGGGACAGGGGTTTATTACCAGGCCAACGTCCTGACTTTC. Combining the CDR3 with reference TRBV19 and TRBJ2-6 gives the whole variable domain DGGITQSPKYLFRKEGQNVTLSCEQNLNHDAMYWYRQDPGQGLRLIYYSQIVNDFQKGDIAEGYSVSREKKESFPLTVTSAQKNPTAFYLCASSLSGTGVYYQANVLTFGAGSRLTVL.

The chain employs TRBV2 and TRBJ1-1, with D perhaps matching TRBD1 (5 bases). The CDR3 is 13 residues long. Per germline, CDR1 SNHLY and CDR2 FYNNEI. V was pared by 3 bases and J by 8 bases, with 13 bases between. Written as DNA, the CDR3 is TGTGCCAGCAGTGATAGCGCCTGGGGCGAAGCTTTCTTT. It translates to CASSDSAWGEAFF.

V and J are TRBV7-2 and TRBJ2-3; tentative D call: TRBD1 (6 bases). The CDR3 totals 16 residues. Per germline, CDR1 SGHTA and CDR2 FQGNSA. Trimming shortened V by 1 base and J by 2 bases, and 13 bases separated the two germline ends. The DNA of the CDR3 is TGTGCCAGCAGCTTAGGGGGGCCCCTTTTCACAGATACGCAGTATTTT. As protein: CASSLGGPLFTDTQYF.